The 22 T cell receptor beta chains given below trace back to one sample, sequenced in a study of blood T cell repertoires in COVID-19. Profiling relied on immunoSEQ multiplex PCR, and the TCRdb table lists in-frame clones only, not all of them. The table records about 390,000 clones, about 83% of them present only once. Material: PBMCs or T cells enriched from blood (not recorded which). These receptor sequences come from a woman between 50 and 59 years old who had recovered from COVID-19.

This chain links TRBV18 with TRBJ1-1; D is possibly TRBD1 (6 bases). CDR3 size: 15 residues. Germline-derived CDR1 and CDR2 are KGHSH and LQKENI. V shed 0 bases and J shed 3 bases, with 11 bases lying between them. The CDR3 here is CASSPPHRVDTEAFF. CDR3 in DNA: TGTGCCAGCTCACCACCTCACAGGGTGGACACTGAAGCTTTCTTT.

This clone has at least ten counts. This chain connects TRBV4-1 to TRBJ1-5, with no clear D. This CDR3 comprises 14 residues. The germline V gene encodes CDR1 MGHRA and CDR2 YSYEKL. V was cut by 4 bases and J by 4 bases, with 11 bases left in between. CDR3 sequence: CASSLEDGNQPQHF. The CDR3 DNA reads TGCGCCAGCAGCCTGGAGGACGGGAATCAGCCCCAGCATTTT.

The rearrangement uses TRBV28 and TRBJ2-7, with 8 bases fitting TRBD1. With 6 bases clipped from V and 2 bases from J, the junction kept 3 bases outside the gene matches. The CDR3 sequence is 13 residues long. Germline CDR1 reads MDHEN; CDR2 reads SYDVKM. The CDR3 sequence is CASSAQGAYEQYF. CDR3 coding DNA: TGTGCCAGCAGCGCACAGGGGGCCTACGAGCAGTACTTC.

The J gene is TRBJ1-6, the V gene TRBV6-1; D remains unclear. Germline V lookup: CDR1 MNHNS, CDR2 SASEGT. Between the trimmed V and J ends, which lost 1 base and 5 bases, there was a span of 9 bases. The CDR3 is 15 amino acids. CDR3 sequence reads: CASSEGFADNSPLHF. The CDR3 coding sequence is TGTGCCAGCAGTGAAGGATTTGCGGATAATTCACCCCTCCACTTT.

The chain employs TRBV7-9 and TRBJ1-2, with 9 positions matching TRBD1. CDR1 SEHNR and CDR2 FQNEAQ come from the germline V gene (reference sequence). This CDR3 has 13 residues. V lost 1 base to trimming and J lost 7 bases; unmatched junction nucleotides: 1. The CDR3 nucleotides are TGTGCCAGCAGCTTAGGGGACAGGGCTGGCTACACCTTC. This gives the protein CASSLGDRAGYTF.

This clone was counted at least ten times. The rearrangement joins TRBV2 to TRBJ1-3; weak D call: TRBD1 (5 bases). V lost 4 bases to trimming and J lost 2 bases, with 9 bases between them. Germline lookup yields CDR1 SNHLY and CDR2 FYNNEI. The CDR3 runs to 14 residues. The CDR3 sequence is CASSGAGAGNTIYF. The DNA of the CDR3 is TGTGCCAGCAGTGGGGCGGGGGCTGGAAACACCATATATTTT.

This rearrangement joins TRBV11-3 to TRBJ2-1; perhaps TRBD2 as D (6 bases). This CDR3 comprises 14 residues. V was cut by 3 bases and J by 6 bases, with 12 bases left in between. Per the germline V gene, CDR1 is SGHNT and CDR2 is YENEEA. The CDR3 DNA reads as TGTGCCAGCAGCTTTGGGACTTCAGGCAATGAGCAGTTCTTC. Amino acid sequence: CASSFGTSGNEQFF.

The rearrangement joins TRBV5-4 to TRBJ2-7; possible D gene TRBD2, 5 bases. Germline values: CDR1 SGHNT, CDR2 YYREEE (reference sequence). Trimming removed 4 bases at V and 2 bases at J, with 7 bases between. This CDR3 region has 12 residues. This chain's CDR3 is CASSAGPYEQYF. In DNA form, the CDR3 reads TGTGCCAGCAGCGCGGGCCCCTACGAGCAGTACTTC.

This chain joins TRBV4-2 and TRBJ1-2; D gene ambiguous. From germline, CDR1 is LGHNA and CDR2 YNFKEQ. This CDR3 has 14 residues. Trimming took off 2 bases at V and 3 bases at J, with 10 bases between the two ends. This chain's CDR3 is CASSQSPEYYGYTF. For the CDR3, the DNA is TGTGCCAGCAGCCAATCTCCCGAGTACTATGGCTACACCTTC.

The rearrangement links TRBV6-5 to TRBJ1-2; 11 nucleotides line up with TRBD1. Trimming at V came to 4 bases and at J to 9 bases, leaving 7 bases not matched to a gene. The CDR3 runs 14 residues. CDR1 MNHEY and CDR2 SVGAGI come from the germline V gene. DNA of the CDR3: TGTGCCAGCAGTTCCGGGGGACAGGGGGTTCGCTACACCTTC. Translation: CASSSGGQGVRYTF.

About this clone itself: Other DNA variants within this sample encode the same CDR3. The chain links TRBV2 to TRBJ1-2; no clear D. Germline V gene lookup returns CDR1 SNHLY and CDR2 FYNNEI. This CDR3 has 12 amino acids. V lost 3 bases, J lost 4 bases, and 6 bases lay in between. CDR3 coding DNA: TGTGCCAGCAGTGACGGACTCTATGGCTACACCTTC. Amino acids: CASSDGLYGYTF.

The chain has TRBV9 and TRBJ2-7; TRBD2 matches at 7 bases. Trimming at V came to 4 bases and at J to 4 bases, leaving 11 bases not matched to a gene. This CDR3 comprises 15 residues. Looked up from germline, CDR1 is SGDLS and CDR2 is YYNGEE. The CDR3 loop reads CASSPGSGVFYEQYF. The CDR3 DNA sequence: TGTGCCAGCAGCCCCGGCAGCGGGGTGTTTTACGAGCAGTACTTC.

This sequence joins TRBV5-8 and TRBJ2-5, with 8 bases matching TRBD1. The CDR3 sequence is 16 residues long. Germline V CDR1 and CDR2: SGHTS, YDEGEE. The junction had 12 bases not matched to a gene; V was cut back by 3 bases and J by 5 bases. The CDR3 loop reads CASSWLGQGGGETQYF. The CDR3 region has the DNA TGTGCCAGCAGCTGGTTAGGACAGGGAGGTGGTGAGACCCAGTACTTC. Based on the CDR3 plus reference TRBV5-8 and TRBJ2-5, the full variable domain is EAGVTQSPTHLIKTRGQQATLRCSPISGHTSVYWYQQALGLGLQFLLWYDEGEERNRGNFPPRFSGRQFPNYSSELNVNALELEDSALYLCASSWLGQGGGETQYFGPGTRLLVL.

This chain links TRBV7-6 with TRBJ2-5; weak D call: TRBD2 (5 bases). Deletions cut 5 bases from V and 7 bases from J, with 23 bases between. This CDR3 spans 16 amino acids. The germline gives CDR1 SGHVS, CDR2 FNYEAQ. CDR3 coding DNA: TGTGCCAGCAGCCGACTCGACCGGGAAACAATCCGGACCCAGTACTTC. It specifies CASSRLDRETIRTQYF.

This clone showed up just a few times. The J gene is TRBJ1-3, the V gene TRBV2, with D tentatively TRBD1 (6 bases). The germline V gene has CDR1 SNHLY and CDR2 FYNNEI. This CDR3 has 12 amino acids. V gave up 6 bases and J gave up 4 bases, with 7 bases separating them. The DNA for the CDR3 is TGTGCCAGCAGGACAGGAGGAAACACCATATATTTT. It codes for CASRTGGNTIYF.

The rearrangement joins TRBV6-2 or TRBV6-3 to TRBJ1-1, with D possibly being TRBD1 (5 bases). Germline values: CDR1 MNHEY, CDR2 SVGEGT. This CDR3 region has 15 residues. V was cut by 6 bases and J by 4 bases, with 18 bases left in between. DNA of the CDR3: TGTGCCAGCAGCCCCGATCGCGGAGGGGTCACTGAAGCTTTCTTT. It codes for CASSPDRGGVTEAFF.

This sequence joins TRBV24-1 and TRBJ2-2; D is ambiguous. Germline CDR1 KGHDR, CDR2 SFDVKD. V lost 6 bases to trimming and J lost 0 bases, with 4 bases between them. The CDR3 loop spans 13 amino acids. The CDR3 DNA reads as TGTGCCACCAGTCAGGCGAACACCGGGGAGCTGTTTTTT. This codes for CATSQANTGELFF.

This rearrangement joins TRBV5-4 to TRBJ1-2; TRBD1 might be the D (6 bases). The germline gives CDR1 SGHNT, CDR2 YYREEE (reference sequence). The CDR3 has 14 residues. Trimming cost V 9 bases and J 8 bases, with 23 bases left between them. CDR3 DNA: TGTGCCACACCGGGACATGGACAATCAGAAGGCTACACCTTC. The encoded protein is CATPGHGQSEGYTF.

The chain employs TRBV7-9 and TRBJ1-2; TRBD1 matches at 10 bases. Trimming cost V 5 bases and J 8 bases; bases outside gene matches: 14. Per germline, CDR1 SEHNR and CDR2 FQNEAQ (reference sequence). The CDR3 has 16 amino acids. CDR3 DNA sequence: TGTGCCAGCAGCCTCACTTCCACGGACAGGGGGGTAGGCTACACCTTC. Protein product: CASSLTSTDRGVGYTF.

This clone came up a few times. As DNA, the CDR3 is TGTGCCAGCAGTGGACAGTTTGACGAGCAGTACTTC. The encoded protein is CASSGQFDEQYF. V usage is TRBV2 and J usage is TRBJ2-7; D perhaps matches TRBD1 (5 bases). The CDR3 has 12 residues. Trimming took off 4 bases at V and 5 bases at J, with 9 bases between the two ends. Germline CDR1 and CDR2: SNHLY and FYNNEI.

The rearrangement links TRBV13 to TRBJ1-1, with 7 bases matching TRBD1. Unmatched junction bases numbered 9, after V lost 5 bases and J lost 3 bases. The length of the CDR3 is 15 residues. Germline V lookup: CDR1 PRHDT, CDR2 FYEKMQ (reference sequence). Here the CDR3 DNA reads TGTGCCAGCAGCCCCGGGACAGCTCTCGACACTGAAGCTTTCTTT. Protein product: CASSPGTALDTEAFF. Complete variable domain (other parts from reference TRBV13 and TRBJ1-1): AAGVIQSPRHLIKEKRETATLKCYPIPRHDTVYWYQQGPGQDPQFLISFYEKMQSDKGSIPDRFSAQQFSDYHSELNMSSLELGDSALYFCASSPGTALDTEAFFGQGTRLTVV.

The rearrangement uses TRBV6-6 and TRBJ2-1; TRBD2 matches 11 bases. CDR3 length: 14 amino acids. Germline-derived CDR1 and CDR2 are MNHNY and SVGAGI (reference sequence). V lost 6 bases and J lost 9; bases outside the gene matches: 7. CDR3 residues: CASSLAGGRVEQFF. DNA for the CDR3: TGTGCCAGCAGCCTAGCGGGGGGCCGGGTTGAGCAGTTCTTC.